This TCR beta chain was sequenced for a study of regulatory T cells in long-lasting Graves disease. The overall study: Persistent Graves' disease required over 5 years of antithyroid drugs and positive TSH receptor antibodies.

Germline CDR1 reads SEHNR; CDR2 reads FQNEAQ (reference sequence). V was pared by 7 bases and J by 7 bases, with 16 bases between. CDR3 length: 13 residues. As for time point: persistent/refractory GD, antithyroid drugs over 5 years with positive TRAb. The TCR library was made from RNA extracted from PBMCs. Relying on iRepertoire HTBI primers and Arm-PCR of CDR3 regions, the team built TCR beta libraries. Using its own MiXCR run on the multiplex PCR reads, TCRdb lists one record per CDR3 protein. This sample has roughly 500,000 distinct CDR3 sequences, with under 25% found just once. This clonotype showed up just a few times.

The receptor's source is a female donor with Graves disease. The V and J genes are TRBV7-9 and TRBJ1-1; the D gene is possibly TRBD1 (5 bases). Sequencing was performed on peripheral blood mononuclear cells (PBMCs), taken when the disease was refractory, from a patient treated with antithyroid drugs. As DNA, the CDR3 is TGTGCCAGCATCCAACTAGGGGAGGGTGAAGCTTTCTTT. It encodes CASIQLGEGEAFF.